This entry lists 21 T cell receptor beta chains sequenced from one sample in a study of CD8 T cells in ankylosing spondylitis. TCRdb called the 5' RACE reads again in MiXCR, with one record for every CDR3 protein. The table records 300,000 to 350,000 distinct CDR3 sequences, 11% of them present only once. Sequenced input: blood, either unsorted or a sorted T cell fraction (not recorded which). The receptor source for this set is a female donor with ankylosing spondylitis or in good health (not recorded which).

This clonotype was seen at least ten times. The V and J genes are TRBV7-6 and TRBJ2-7, with 14 nucleotides matching TRBD2. Germline CDR1 SGHVS, CDR2 FNYEAQ. V was clipped by 3 bases and J by 0 bases; unmatched bases: 10. The CDR3 is 19 residues long. CDR3 sequence reads: CASSLGLAGVGGSSYEQYF. Here the CDR3 DNA reads TGTGCCAGCAGCTTGGGACTAGCGGGAGTTGGGGGAAGCTCCTACGAGCAGTACTTC. The full variable domain, with the rest looked up from reference TRBV7-6 and TRBJ2-7, is GAGVSQSPRYKVTKRGQDVALRCDPISGHVSLYWYRQALGQGPEFLTYFNYEAQQDKSGLPNDRFSAERPEGSISTLTIQRTEQRDSAMYRCASSLGLAGVGGSSYEQYFGPGTRLTVT.

V usage is TRBV20-1 and J usage is TRBJ2-2; 11 bases line up with TRBD1. This CDR3 is 15 amino acids long. V lost 6 bases and J lost 6; bases outside the gene matches: 9. Germline-derived CDR1 and CDR2 are DFQATT and SNEGSKA (reference sequence). CDR3 region: CSAAPGQGVPGELFF. The CDR3 DNA sequence: TGCAGTGCAGCACCGGGACAGGGGGTGCCCGGGGAGCTGTTTTTT.

This clonotype was observed many times. The gene calls are TRBV5-6 and TRBJ2-1; D is unresolved. Germline V gene sequence: CDR1 SGHDT, CDR2 YYEEEE. The CDR3 has 15 amino acids. V dropped 4 bases and J dropped 4 bases, with 15 bases sitting between them. As DNA, the CDR3 is TGTGCCAGCAGCCCTGGGGTGGCGGAGTACAATGAGCAGTTCTTC. Its translation: CASSPGVAEYNEQFF.

This clonotype appeared many times. The chain links TRBV20-1 to TRBJ1-5; 9 positions agree with TRBD1. Germline values: CDR1 DFQATT, CDR2 SNEGSKA (reference sequence). Trimming took 2 bases from V and 7 from J; bases not matched to a gene: 6. The CDR3 runs to 14 residues. The CDR3 protein is CSARKGQGRQPQHF. CDR3 in DNA: TGCAGTGCTAGAAAGGGACAGGGTCGGCAGCCCCAGCATTTT.

V usage is TRBV5-1 and J usage is TRBJ2-7; 7 bases match TRBD2. Trimming cost V 4 bases and J 3 bases; bases outside gene matches: 10. This CDR3 has 15 amino acids. Germline V gene lookup returns CDR1 SGHRS and CDR2 YFSETQ. The CDR3 loop is CASSPLAGGGYEQYF. The CDR3 nucleotides are TGCGCCAGCAGCCCGCTTGCGGGCGGGGGCTACGAGCAGTACTTC.

On this clonotype: A much larger clone lies a single base off, so this may be a read error. This chain links TRBV5-1 with TRBJ1-2; D uncertain. The V gene's germline CDR1 is SGHRS and CDR2 YFSETQ. The CDR3 extends over 16 amino acids. The CDR3 DNA reads TGCGCCAGCAGCTTGGAGGCACCGGGCCAAGACTATGGCGACACCTTC. This codes for CASSLEAPGQDYGDTF.

This clonotype was detected ten times or more. The genes are TRBV5-1 and TRBJ1-5; the D is unclear. Germline V gives CDR1 SGHRS, CDR2 YFSETQ. The V end lost 0 bases, the J end lost 6 bases, and 16 bases lay between the germline ends. CDR3 length: 16 residues. CDR3 nucleotide sequence: TGCGCCAGCAGCTTGGCCGGTGGCGGGGAGGCTCAGCCCCAGCATTTT. Protein: CASSLAGGGEAQPQHF.

This clonotype has at least ten counts. V gene TRBV12-3 or TRBV12-4 combines with J gene TRBJ1-1, with D tentatively TRBD1 (5 bases). The V end was cut by 6 bases, the J end by 3 bases, with 14 bases between. This CDR3 has 14 amino acids. Here the CDR3 DNA reads TGTGCCAGCAGGGGCCAGGGTGATCACACTGAAGCTTTCTTT. This gives the protein CASRGQGDHTEAFF.

V is TRBV12-3 or TRBV12-4 and J is TRBJ2-6; D unresolved. The V and J ends lost 8 bases and 0 bases respectively, with 8 bases between them. The CDR3 sequence is 14 residues long. DNA for the CDR3: TGTGCCAGCGGAACAACCTCTGGGGCCAACGTCCTGACTTTC. As protein: CASGTTSGANVLTF.

In this sample, this clonotype turned up a few times. The chain joins TRBV28 to TRBJ2-1, with 8 bases fitting TRBD2. Germline lookup yields CDR1 MDHEN and CDR2 SYDVKM. The CDR3 totals 15 residues. The V segment lost 8 bases and the J segment 0 bases; nucleotides outside the gene matches: 6. This CDR3 is CASQSGGLSYNEQFF. The CDR3 DNA reads TGTGCCAGCCAGAGCGGGGGCCTCTCCTACAATGAGCAGTTCTTC.

The V call is TRBV7-8, the J call TRBJ2-3; D gene uncertain. V was clipped by 8 bases and J by 2 bases, with 14 bases between them. This CDR3 contains 14 residues. The germline gives CDR1 SGHVS, CDR2 FQNEAQ. DNA of the CDR3: TGTGCCAGCGGCATAGGATTTAACACAGATACGCAGTATTTT. This gives the protein CASGIGFNTDTQYF.

This clonotype occurred many times. The rearrangement uses TRBV5-1 and TRBJ2-7; possible D gene TRBD2, 6 bases. V lost 0 bases to trimming and J lost 6 bases, with 13 bases between them. This CDR3 comprises 14 residues. Germline assignment: CDR1 SGHRS and CDR2 YFSETQ. The CDR3 protein is CASSLGDSLGEQYF. The CDR3 region has the DNA TGCGCCAGCAGCTTGGGGGACTCCTTGGGCGAGCAGTACTTC.

This clonotype showed up many times. This chain links TRBV28 with TRBJ2-3; 8 nucleotides align to TRBD1. The CDR3 covers 12 residues. Germline loops: CDR1 MDHEN, CDR2 SYDVKM. CDR3 sequence: CAGQGASDTQYF. In DNA form, the CDR3 reads TGTGCGGGCCAGGGGGCATCAGATACGCAGTATTTT.

This clonotype was counted at least ten times. The CDR3 sequence is CASSREGINNEQFF. CDR3 DNA: TGCGCCAGCTCCCGGGAGGGAATTAACAATGAGCAGTTCTTC. This chain uses TRBV5-1 with TRBJ2-1, with TRBD2 identical over 8 bases. After removal of 7 bases from V and 5 bases from J, the junction contained 8 bases not matched to a gene. The CDR3 runs 14 residues. Germline V gene sequence: CDR1 SGHRS, CDR2 YFSETQ.

CDR3 bases: TGTGCCAGCAGTTTATCGAAAGGAGACTCTTACCAAGAGACCCAGTACTTC. Protein product: CASSLSKGDSYQETQYF. The chain employs TRBV27 and TRBJ2-5; no firm D call. Germline V gene data show CDR1 as MNHEY and CDR2 as SMNVEV (reference sequence). The CDR3 runs 17 residues. Trimming shortened V by 0 bases and J by 0 bases, and 14 bases separated the two germline ends.

In this sample, this clonotype turned up many times. The chain links TRBV5-5 to TRBJ2-3; 10 bases fit TRBD2. From germline, CDR1 is SGHKS and CDR2 YYEKEE (reference sequence). CDR3 length equals 18 residues. The V segment lost 4 bases and the J segment 0 bases; nucleotides outside the gene matches: 11. As DNA, the CDR3 is TGTGCCAGCAGCCTCAGACTAGCGGGCCTAATTAGCACAGATACGCAGTATTTT. Residues: CASSLRLAGLISTDTQYF.

This clonotype was counted a few times. The genes are TRBV7-2 and TRBJ2-3, with D uncertain. Germline values: CDR1 SGHTA, CDR2 FQGNSA. The CDR3 has 13 amino acids. V lost 2 bases and J lost 2, with 5 bases in between. CDR3 protein: CASSLPLTDTQYF. The CDR3 DNA reads TGTGCCAGCAGCTTACCACTCACAGATACGCAGTATTTT.

This clonotype has ten or more counts. V and J are TRBV6-5 and TRBJ2-7, with 12 bases lining up with TRBD2. J lost 13 bases, V lost 4 bases, and 8 bases had no gene match. Germline-derived CDR1 and CDR2 are MNHEY and SVGAGI. This CDR3 is built from 13 residues. CDR3 in amino acids: CASSSTSGRFRYF. In DNA form, the CDR3 reads TGTGCCAGCAGTTCGACTAGCGGGAGATTTCGTTACTTC.

This chain links TRBV20-1 with TRBJ2-3; tentatively, D is TRBD1 or TRBD2 (7 bases each). Trimming pared 1 base from V and 4 bases from J, leaving 21 bases between. Germline CDR1 DFQATT, CDR2 SNEGSKA (reference sequence). The CDR3 is made up of 17 amino acids. CDR3 sequence reads: CSARAPKGGGRADTQYF. In DNA form, the CDR3 reads TGCAGTGCTAGAGCCCCGAAGGGAGGGGGCAGGGCAGATACGCAGTATTTT.

This clonotype has a handful of counts. The rearrangement joins TRBV20-1 to TRBJ2-7; tentatively, D is TRBD1 or TRBD2 (6 bases each). The CDR3 has 13 residues. V lost 4 bases and J 5 bases, leaving 15 bases between the germline ends. Germline V lookup: CDR1 DFQATT, CDR2 SNEGSKA (reference sequence). The CDR3 loop reads CSAKPGGENEQYF. The CDR3 DNA is TGCAGTGCTAAGCCCGGGGGCGAAAACGAGCAGTACTTC.

This clonotype was observed a handful of times. V and J are TRBV28 and TRBJ2-7, with TRBD1 matching 11 bases. Trimming took 4 bases from V and 3 from J; bases not matched to a gene: 5. Looked up from germline, CDR1 is MDHEN and CDR2 is SYDVKM. This CDR3 has 15 residues. CDR3 amino acids: CASSSGQGVFYEQYF. The DNA of the CDR3 is TGTGCCAGCAGTTCGGGACAGGGGGTGTTCTACGAGCAGTACTTC.